Shown below are 24 T cell receptor beta chains from a single sample sequenced in a study of cytomegalovirus exposure and HLA in healthy donors. The PCR used 60 Vbeta and 13 Jbeta primers. Assay used: immunoSEQ multiplex PCR; TCRdb lists only in-frame clones, some missing. Counted here are over 150,000 clones, approximately 79% occurring once; the ten biggest clones make up roughly 1.9%. Sequencing was done on a sample of PBMCs. Receptors originate from a man aged 35-49 years in good health and CMV-seronegative.

This chain connects TRBV5-6 to TRBJ2-3, with 9 bases lining up with TRBD2. The length of the CDR3 is 16 residues. From germline, CDR1 is SGHDT and CDR2 YYEEEE. Trimming cost V 4 bases and J 5 bases; bases outside gene matches: 11. This CDR3 is CASSIYISGSGDTQYF. CDR3 coding DNA: TGTGCCAGCAGCATCTACATTAGCGGGAGCGGAGATACGCAGTATTTT. The whole variable domain, remainder taken from reference TRBV5-6 and TRBJ2-3, is DAGVTQSPTHLIKTRGQQVTLRCSPKSGHDTVSWYQQALGQGPQFIFQYYEEEERQRGNFPDRFSGHQFPNYSSELNVNALLLGDSALYLCASSIYISGSGDTQYFGPGTRLTVL.

Concerning this clone: The junction does not match germline at one end; this may be a read error. The sample contains more than one DNA sequence encoding this CDR3. The rearrangement links TRBV29-1 to TRBJ2-2; possible D gene TRBD2, 5 bases. From germline, CDR1 is SQVTM and CDR2 ANQGSEA. The CDR3 totals 12 residues. CDR3 loop: CSVESGTGELFF. The CDR3, as DNA: TGCAGCGTTGAATCGGGAACCGGGGAACTGTTTTTT.

The genes are TRBV29-1 and TRBJ2-1, with TRBD2 as a possible D gene (5 bases). There are 13 residues in the CDR3. V lost 4 bases and J 3 bases, leaving 10 bases between the germline ends. Germline V gene lookup returns CDR1 SQVTM and CDR2 ANQGSEA. CDR3 in amino acids: CSVGLGLYNEQFF. The DNA of the CDR3 is TGCAGCGTTGGGTTAGGACTCTACAATGAGCAGTTCTTC.

The sample holds a few counts of this clone. Additional DNA sequences in this sample encode the identical CDR3. The CDR3 sequence is CASSQEVTGGGYEQYF. In nucleotides, the CDR3 is TGTGCCAGCAGCCAAGAGGTAACAGGGGGCGGCTACGAGCAGTACTTC. The rearrangement uses TRBV4-2 and TRBJ2-7; 9 nucleotides line up with TRBD1. The germline gives CDR1 LGHNA, CDR2 YNFKEQ. The CDR3 has 16 amino acids. With 0 bases clipped from V and 3 bases from J, the junction kept 6 bases outside the gene matches.

V gene TRBV2 combines with J gene TRBJ1-1; no firm D call. The CDR3 extends over 15 amino acids. V lost 2 bases and J lost 4, with 14 bases in between. The germline CDR1 and CDR2 sequences are SNHLY and FYNNEI. CDR3 sequence reads: CASSEKTGFITEAFF. The CDR3 coding sequence is TGTGCCAGCAGTGAAAAAACGGGTTTTATCACTGAAGCTTTCTTT.

The chain is built from TRBV5-1 and TRBJ2-7; 13 positions agree with TRBD2. The CDR3 has 17 residues. V trimming: 4 bases; J trimming: 5 bases; junction bases outside the gene matches: 12. Germline CDR1 SGHRS, CDR2 YFSETQ. CDR3 in amino acids: CASSPRRLAGGVHEQYF. CDR3 sequence (DNA): TGCGCCAGCAGCCCTCGACGACTAGCGGGAGGAGTCCACGAGCAGTACTTC.

The V gene is TRBV5-1, the J gene TRBJ2-1; D remains ambiguous. This CDR3 is built from 12 residues. The germline V gene encodes CDR1 SGHRS and CDR2 YFSETQ. With 4 bases removed from V and 6 bases from J, the gap between germline ends came to 8 bases. Here the CDR3 DNA reads TGCGCCAGCAGCCCTGACTTCAATGAGCAGTTCTTC. Residues: CASSPDFNEQFF.

The chain links TRBV7-9 to TRBJ2-5; TRBD2 matches 11 bases. The J call is uncertain, as TRBJ2-7 better fits the DNA end. This CDR3 region has 13 residues. Germline values: CDR1 SEHNR, CDR2 FQNEAQ (reference sequence). The CDR3 reads CASGTSGSYEQYF. CDR3 coding DNA: TGTGCCAGCGGGACTAGCGGCTCCTACGAGCAGTACTTC.

This clone appeared once. The chain couples TRBV2 to TRBJ1-1, with 8 bases that match TRBD1. Germline trimming cut 5 bases from V and 13 bases from J; bases unmatched to any gene: 6. From germline, CDR1 is SNHLY and CDR2 FYNNEI. The CDR3 loop spans 11 amino acids. CDR3 amino acids: CASSPDRGVFF. CDR3 bases: TGTGCCAGCAGTCCCGACAGGGGTGTTTTCTTT. Variable domain in full (rest from reference TRBV2 and TRBJ1-1): EPEVTQTPSHQVTQMGQEVILRCVPISNHLYFYWYRQILGQKVEFLVSFYNNEISEKSEIFDDQFSVERPDGSNFTLKIRSTKLEDSAMYFCASSPDRGVFFGQGTRLTVV.

The V call is TRBV5-4, the J call TRBJ2-1; no firm D call. Germline V gene lookup returns CDR1 SGHNT and CDR2 YYREEE (reference sequence). Trimming removed 4 bases at V and 0 bases at J, with 11 bases between. The CDR3 contains 15 residues. The CDR3 is CASSTAGNSYNEQFF. In DNA form, the CDR3 reads TGTGCCAGCAGCACAGCAGGAAACTCCTACAATGAGCAGTTCTTC.

The rearrangement joins TRBV14 to TRBJ2-3; no clear D. CDR1 SGHDN and CDR2 FVKESK come from the germline V gene. With 4 bases removed from V and 0 bases from J, the gap between germline ends came to 5 bases. There are 13 residues in the CDR3. The CDR3 DNA is TGTGCCAGCAGCCTCGAGAGCACAGATACGCAGTATTTT. Translation: CASSLESTDTQYF.

The rearrangement joins TRBV10-3 to TRBJ2-7, with a weak D call TRBD2 (6 bases). This CDR3 region has 17 residues. Trimming cost V 4 bases and J 5 bases, with 24 bases left between them. The germline CDR1 and CDR2 sequences are ENHRY and SYGVKD. Here the CDR3 reads CAISVRGAAGKPHEQYF. The CDR3 region has the DNA TGTGCCATCAGTGTACGGGGCGCGGCGGGAAAGCCTCACGAGCAGTACTTC.

The chain uses TRBV4-3 and TRBJ2-7; 10 nucleotides line up with TRBD1. The CDR3 totals 16 residues. The trim removed 0 bases at V and 2 bases at J, leaving 4 bases unmatched. Germline V gene lookup returns CDR1 LGHNA and CDR2 YSLEER. CDR3 coding DNA: TGCGCCAGCAGCCAAGAATGGACAGGGGGGCCCTACGAGCAGTACTTC. It is translated as CASSQEWTGGPYEQYF.

This clone was detected only a few times. The rearrangement joins TRBV7-2 to TRBJ1-3; tentatively, D is TRBD1 (6 bases). Germline CDR1 reads SGHTA; CDR2 reads FQGNSA. V dropped 5 bases and J dropped 4 bases, with 18 bases sitting between them. This CDR3 is 16 amino acids long. CDR3 sequence: CASSREVGAIGNTIYF. The CDR3, as DNA: TGTGCCAGCAGCCGAGAGGTGGGGGCTATCGGAAACACCATATATTTT.

This chain links TRBV13 with TRBJ2-5; 7 bases align to TRBD1. The CDR3 runs 14 residues. J was trimmed by 0 bases and V by 5 bases; bases with no gene match: 3. From germline, CDR1 is PRHDT and CDR2 FYEKMQ (reference sequence). This CDR3 reads CASSRDRNQETQYF. The CDR3 DNA is TGTGCCAGCAGCAGGGACAGAAACCAAGAGACCCAGTACTTC.

DNA of the CDR3: TGTGCCAGCAGTTTAGAGGGCAGCTCCTACAATGAGCAGTTCTTC. The encoded protein is CASSLEGSSYNEQFF. The chain uses TRBV27 and TRBJ2-1; tentatively, D is TRBD2 (5 bases). V was clipped by 2 bases and J by 0 bases, with 8 bases between them. Germline V gene sequence: CDR1 MNHEY, CDR2 SMNVEV (reference sequence). The CDR3 totals 15 residues.

The rearrangement joins TRBV30 to TRBJ1-3, with D unresolved. This CDR3 has 14 amino acids. Trimming removed 0 bases at V and 1 base at J, with 7 bases between. Germline CDR1 and CDR2: GTSNPN and SVGIG (reference sequence). The CDR3 sequence: CAWSVGESGNTIYF. In nucleotides, the CDR3 is TGTGCCTGGAGTGTTGGGGAGTCTGGAAACACCATATATTTT.

The J gene is TRBJ2-1, the V gene TRBV19; possibly TRBD2 for D (6 bases). The germline V and J ends were trimmed by 7 bases and 3 bases, with 16 bases remaining between them. CDR1 is LNHDA, CDR2 SQIVND, per germline (reference sequence). This CDR3 has 15 residues. The CDR3, as DNA: TGTGCCAGTACCCCGCTCCTGGGAGGCTACAATGAGCAGTTCTTC. It codes for CASTPLLGGYNEQFF.

Written as DNA, the CDR3 is TGCGCCAGCAGCCAAGAGGAGTTAGCCTACAATGAGCAGTTCTTC. Encoded protein: CASSQEELAYNEQFF. V gene TRBV4-3 combines with J gene TRBJ2-1; no clear D gene. The CDR3 is 15 amino acids. The V end was cut by 0 bases, the J end by 2 bases, with 8 bases between. Looked up from germline, CDR1 is LGHNA and CDR2 is YSLEER.

The rearrangement uses TRBV2 and TRBJ2-1, with 12 bases identical to TRBD2. Germline loops: CDR1 SNHLY, CDR2 FYNNEI. Trimming took 10 bases from V and 10 from J; bases not matched to a gene: 8. This CDR3 has 13 residues. The CDR3 DNA sequence: TGTGCCACCCCGGGACTAGCGGGTGGCGAGCAGTTCTTC. The encoded protein is CATPGLAGGEQFF.

This chain connects TRBV27 to TRBJ1-1; 8 bases map to TRBD1. V lost 5 bases, J lost 5 bases, and 10 bases stayed unmatched. This CDR3 comprises 15 residues. The V gene's germline CDR1 is MNHEY and CDR2 SMNVEV (reference sequence). The CDR3 spells CASSPRTGRGTEAFF. The CDR3 coding sequence is TGTGCCAGCAGTCCTCGGACAGGGCGAGGGACTGAAGCTTTCTTT.

The chain uses TRBV5-1 and TRBJ2-7; D is unresolved. This CDR3 has 14 amino acids. Germline-derived CDR1 and CDR2 are SGHRS and YFSETQ. V shed 4 bases and J shed 7 bases, with 18 bases lying between them. CDR3 coding DNA: TGCGCCAGCAGCCCCCGCCCGGCAAGCGAGGAGCAGTACTTC. Its translation is CASSPRPASEEQYF.

Of note for this clone: One end of the junction does not line up with germline, which may come from a read error. The chain has TRBV7-9 and TRBJ1-5; 7 bases align to TRBD1. The CDR3 has 13 amino acids. CDR1 and CDR2 (germline): SEHNR, FQNEAQ (reference sequence). Here the CDR3 DNA reads TGTTCCAGCAGCTTAGGGGGCCCCCAGCCCCAGCATTTT. Protein: CSSSLGGPQPQHF.

The chain joins TRBV28 to TRBJ2-1; D call uncertain. The CDR3 runs to 18 residues. V was cut by 6 bases and J by 2 bases, with 23 bases left in between. Germline assignment: CDR1 MDHEN and CDR2 SYDVKM. For the CDR3, the DNA is TGTGCCAGCAGCCCCACCCAGATCCCCAGTTTTCCCTACAATGAGCAGTTCTTC. Encoded protein: CASSPTQIPSFPYNEQFF.